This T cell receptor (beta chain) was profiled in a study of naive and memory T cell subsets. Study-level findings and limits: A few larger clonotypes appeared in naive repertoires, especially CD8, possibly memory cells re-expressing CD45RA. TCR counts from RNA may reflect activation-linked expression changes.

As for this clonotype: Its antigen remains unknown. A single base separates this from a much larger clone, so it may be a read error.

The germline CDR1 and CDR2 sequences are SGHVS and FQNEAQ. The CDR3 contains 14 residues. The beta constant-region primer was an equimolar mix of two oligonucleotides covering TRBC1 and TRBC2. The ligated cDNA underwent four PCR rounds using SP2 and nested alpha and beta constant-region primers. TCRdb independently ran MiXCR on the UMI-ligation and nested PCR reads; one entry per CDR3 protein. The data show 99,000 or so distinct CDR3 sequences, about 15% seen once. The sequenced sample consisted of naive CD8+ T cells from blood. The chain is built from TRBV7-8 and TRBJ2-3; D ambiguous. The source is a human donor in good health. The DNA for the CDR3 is TGTGCCAGCAGCTTGGCAGATAGCACAGATACGCGGTATTTT. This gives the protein CASSLADSTDTRYF.